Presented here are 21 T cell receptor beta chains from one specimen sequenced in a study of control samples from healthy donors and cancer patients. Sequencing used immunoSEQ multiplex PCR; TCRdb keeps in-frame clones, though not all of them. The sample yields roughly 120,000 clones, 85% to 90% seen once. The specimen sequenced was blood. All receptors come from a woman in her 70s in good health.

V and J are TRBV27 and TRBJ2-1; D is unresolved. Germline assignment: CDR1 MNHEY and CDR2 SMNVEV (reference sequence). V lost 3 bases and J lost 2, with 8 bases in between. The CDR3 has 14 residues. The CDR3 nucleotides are TGTGCCAGCAGTTTGGGCAGAGCCTACAATGAGCAGTTCTTC. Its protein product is CASSLGRAYNEQFF.

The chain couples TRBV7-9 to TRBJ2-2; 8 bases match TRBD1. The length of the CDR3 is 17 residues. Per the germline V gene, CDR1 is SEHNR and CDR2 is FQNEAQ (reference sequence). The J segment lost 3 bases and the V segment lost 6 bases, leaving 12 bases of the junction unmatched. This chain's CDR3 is CASRPTQGAVYTGELFF. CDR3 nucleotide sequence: TGTGCCAGCAGGCCAACGCAGGGGGCTGTTTACACCGGGGAGCTGTTTTTT.

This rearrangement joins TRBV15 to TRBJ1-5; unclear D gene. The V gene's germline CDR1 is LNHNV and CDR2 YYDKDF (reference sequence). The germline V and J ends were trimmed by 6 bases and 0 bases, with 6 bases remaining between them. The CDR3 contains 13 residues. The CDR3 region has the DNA TGTGCCACCAGTCCAAATAGCAATCAGCCCCAGCATTTT. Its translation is CATSPNSNQPQHF.

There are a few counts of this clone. The CDR3 coding sequence is TGTGCCAGTAGCCTCGACACGGGCACTAATGAAAAACTGTTTTTT. Amino acids: CASSLDTGTNEKLFF. The chain is built from TRBV19 and TRBJ1-4; the D is unclear. V shed 6 bases and J shed 2 bases, with 13 bases lying between them. CDR1 LNHDA and CDR2 SQIVND come from the germline V gene (reference sequence). The CDR3 contains 15 residues.

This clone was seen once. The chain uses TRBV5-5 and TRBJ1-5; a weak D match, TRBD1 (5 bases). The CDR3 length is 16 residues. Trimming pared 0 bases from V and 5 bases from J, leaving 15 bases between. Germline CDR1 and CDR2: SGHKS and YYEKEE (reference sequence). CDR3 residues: CASSLGLNRWDQPQHF. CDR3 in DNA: TGTGCCAGCAGCTTGGGTCTAAACAGGTGGGATCAGCCCCAGCATTTT.

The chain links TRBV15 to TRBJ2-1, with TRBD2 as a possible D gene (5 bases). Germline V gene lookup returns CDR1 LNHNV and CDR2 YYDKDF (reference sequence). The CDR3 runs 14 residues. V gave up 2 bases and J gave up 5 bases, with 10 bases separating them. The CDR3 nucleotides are TGTGCCACCAGCAGATCGGGGAGAGACAATGAGCAGTTCTTC. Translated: CATSRSGRDNEQFF. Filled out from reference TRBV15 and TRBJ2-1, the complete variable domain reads DAMVIQNPRYQVTQFGKPVTLSCSQTLNHNVMYWYQQKSSQAPKLLFHYYDKDFNNEADTPDNFQSRRPNTSFCFLDIRSPGLGDTAMYLCATSRSGRDNEQFFGPGTRLTVL.

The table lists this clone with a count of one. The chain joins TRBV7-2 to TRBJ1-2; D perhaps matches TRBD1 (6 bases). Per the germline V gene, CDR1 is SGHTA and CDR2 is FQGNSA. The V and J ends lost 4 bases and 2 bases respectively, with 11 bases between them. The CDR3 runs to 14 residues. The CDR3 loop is CASSSQTGNYGYTF. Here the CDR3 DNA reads TGTGCCAGCAGCTCCCAGACAGGCAACTATGGCTACACCTTC.

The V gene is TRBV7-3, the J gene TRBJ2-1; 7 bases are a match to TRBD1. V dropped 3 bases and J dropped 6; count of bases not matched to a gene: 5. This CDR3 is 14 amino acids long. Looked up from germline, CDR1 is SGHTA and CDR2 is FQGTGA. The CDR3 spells CASSFDRVSNEQFF. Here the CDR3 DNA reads TGTGCCAGCAGCTTCGACAGGGTCAGCAATGAGCAGTTCTTC.

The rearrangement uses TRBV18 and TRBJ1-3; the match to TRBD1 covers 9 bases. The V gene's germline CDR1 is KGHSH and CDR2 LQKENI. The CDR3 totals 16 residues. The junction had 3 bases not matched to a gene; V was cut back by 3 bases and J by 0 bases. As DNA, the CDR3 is TGTGCCAGCTCACCCGGGACAGGGATCTCTGGAAACACCATATATTTT. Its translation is CASSPGTGISGNTIYF.

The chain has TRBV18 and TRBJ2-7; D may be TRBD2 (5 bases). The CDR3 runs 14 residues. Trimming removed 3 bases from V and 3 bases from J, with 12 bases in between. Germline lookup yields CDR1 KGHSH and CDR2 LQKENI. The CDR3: CASSPTKNIYEQYF. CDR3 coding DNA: TGTGCCAGCTCACCGACTAAAAATATCTACGAGCAGTACTTC.

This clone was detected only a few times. DNA of the CDR3: TGTGCCAGCAGCCCCCCAGCGGGGGCGGGCGCAGATACGCAGTATTTT. It codes for CASSPPAGAGADTQYF. The chain employs TRBV5-4 and TRBJ2-3; 8 bases map to TRBD2. The CDR3 loop spans 16 amino acids. J was trimmed by 4 bases and V by 4 bases; bases with no gene match: 11. The V gene's germline CDR1 is SGHNT and CDR2 YYREEE (reference sequence).

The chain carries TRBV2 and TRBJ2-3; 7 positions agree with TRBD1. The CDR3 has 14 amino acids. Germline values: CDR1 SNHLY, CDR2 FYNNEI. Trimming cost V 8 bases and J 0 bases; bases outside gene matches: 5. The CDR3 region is CASLKGQSTDTQYF. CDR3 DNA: TGTGCCAGCTTAAAGGGACAGAGCACAGATACGCAGTATTTT.

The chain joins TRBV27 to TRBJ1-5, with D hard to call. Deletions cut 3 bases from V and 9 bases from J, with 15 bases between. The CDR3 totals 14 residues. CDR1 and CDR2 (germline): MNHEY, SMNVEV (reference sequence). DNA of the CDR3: TGTGCCAGCAGTTTCTCCGAAGGGCTTAGGCCCCAGCATTTT. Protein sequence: CASSFSEGLRPQHF.

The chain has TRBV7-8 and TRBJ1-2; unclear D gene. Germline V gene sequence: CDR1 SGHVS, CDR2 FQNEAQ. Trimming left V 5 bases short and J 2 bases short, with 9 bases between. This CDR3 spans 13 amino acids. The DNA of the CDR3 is TGTGCCAGCAGCCAAGGACCGAACTATGGCTACACCTTC. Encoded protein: CASSQGPNYGYTF.

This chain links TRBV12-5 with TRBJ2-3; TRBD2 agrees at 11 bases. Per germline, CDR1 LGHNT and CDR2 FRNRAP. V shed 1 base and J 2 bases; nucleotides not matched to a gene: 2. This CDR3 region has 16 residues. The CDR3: CASGLALAGATDTQYF. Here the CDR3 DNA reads TGTGCTAGTGGTTTGGCACTAGCGGGGGCCACAGATACGCAGTATTTT.

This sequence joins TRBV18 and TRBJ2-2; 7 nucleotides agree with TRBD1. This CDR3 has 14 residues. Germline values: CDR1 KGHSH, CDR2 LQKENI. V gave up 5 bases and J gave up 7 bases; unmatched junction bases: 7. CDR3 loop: CASSMGTAYGELFF. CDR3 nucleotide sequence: TGTGCCAGCTCAATGGGGACAGCGTACGGGGAGCTGTTTTTT.

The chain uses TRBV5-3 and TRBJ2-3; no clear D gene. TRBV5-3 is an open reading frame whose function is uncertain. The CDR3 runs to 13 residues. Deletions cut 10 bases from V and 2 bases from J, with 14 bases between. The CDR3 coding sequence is TGTGCCGAGATGGTGGATTACACAGATACGCAGTATTTT. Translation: CAEMVDYTDTQYF.

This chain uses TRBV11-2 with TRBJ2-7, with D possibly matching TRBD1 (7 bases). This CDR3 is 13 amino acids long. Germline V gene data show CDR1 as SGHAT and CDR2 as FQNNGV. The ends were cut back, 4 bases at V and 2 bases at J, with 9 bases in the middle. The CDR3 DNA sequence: TGTGCCAGCAGCTCAGGGGGGACCTACGAGCAGTACTTC. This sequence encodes CASSSGGTYEQYF.

CDR3 residues: CASSRPSKQGRTDTQYF. The CDR3 DNA reads TGCGCCAGCAGCCGTCCTTCGAAACAGGGTCGGACAGATACGCAGTATTTT. V is TRBV5-1 and J is TRBJ2-3; maybe TRBD1 (6 bases). Germline V gene sequence: CDR1 SGHRS, CDR2 YFSETQ. The CDR3 extends over 17 amino acids. V dropped 4 bases and J dropped 3 bases, with 21 bases sitting between them. Full variable domain (missing parts from reference TRBV5-1 and TRBJ2-3): KAGVTQTPRYLIKTRGQQVTLSCSPISGHRSVSWYQQTPGQGLQFLFEYFSETQRNKGNFPGRFSGRQFSNSRSEMNVSTLELGDSALYLCASSRPSKQGRTDTQYFGPGTRLTVL.

In DNA form, the CDR3 reads TGTGCCAGCGACACGGGCGGGGCCCCCTCACAGTACTTC. This codes for CASDTGGAPSQYF. The gene calls are TRBV18 and TRBJ2-7; D may be TRBD2 (6 bases). The CDR3 sequence is 13 residues long. From germline, CDR1 is KGHSH and CDR2 LQKENI. The germline V and J ends were trimmed by 8 bases and 10 bases, with 21 bases remaining between them.

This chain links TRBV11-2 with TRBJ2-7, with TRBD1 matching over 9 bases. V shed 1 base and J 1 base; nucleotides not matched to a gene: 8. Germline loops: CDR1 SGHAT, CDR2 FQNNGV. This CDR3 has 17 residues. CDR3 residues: CASSLVGSGTGSYEQYF. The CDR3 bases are TGTGCCAGCAGCTTAGTGGGGTCGGGGACAGGGTCCTACGAGCAGTACTTC.